The 28 T cell receptor beta chains in this list originate from one sample, sequenced in a study of blood T cell repertoires in COVID-19. Some clones are missing from TCRdb's copy, which holds only in-frame ones; the method was immunoSEQ multiplex PCR. The data hold a few hundred thousand clones, with 70% to 90% observed a single time. Sequenced material: peripheral blood. The receptors were sampled from a man aged 35 to 55 with acute or convalescent COVID-19.

The V gene is TRBV6-2 or TRBV6-3, the J gene TRBJ1-1, with 9 bases fitting TRBD1. The CDR3 loop spans 14 amino acids. V shed 4 bases, J shed 4 bases, and the junction held 4 bases outside the gene matches. Germline V lookup: CDR1 MNHEY, CDR2 SVGEGT. CDR3 amino acids: CASSLTGGVTEAFF. The CDR3 nucleotides are TGTGCCAGCAGTTTGACAGGGGGGGTCACTGAAGCTTTCTTT.

The genes are TRBV30 and TRBJ1-4, with D possibly being TRBD1 (6 bases). V lost 3 bases to trimming and J lost 7 bases, with 15 bases between them. The CDR3 has 14 residues. Germline CDR1 and CDR2: GTSNPN and SVGIG (reference sequence). CDR3 coding DNA: TGTGCCTGGAGGTCGGGAAGGGGGAGTGAAAAACTGTTTTTT. It encodes CAWRSGRGSEKLFF.

This chain links TRBV9 with TRBJ1-1; D is uncertain. There are 14 residues in the CDR3. Trimming took off 4 bases at V and 0 bases at J, with 10 bases between the two ends. Germline V CDR1 and CDR2: SGDLS, YYNGEE. CDR3 sequence: CASSPRQVNTEAFF. DNA of the CDR3: TGTGCCAGCAGCCCCCGACAAGTGAACACTGAAGCTTTCTTT.

The chain couples TRBV7-3 to TRBJ2-7; D may be TRBD2 (6 bases). There are 15 residues in the CDR3. V lost 4 bases and J 6 bases, leaving 19 bases between the germline ends. CDR1 SGHTA and CDR2 FQGTGA come from the germline V gene. The CDR3 spells CASSSLGGSVGEQYF. The CDR3 DNA follows: TGTGCCAGCAGCTCCCTGGGGGGTTCGGTGGGCGAGCAGTACTTC.

This rearrangement joins TRBV10-3 to TRBJ1-5; D unclear. Germline CDR1 reads ENHRY; CDR2 reads SYGVKD. Between the trimmed V and J ends, which lost 10 bases and 0 bases, there was a span of 13 bases. The CDR3 totals 14 residues. CDR3 coding DNA: TGTGCCACAAGAAACGGGGATAGCAATCAGCCCCAGCATTTT. Translating gives CATRNGDSNQPQHF.

This sequence joins TRBV3-1 (or the pseudogene TRBV3-2) and TRBJ1-2, with D tentatively TRBD1 (5 bases). Trimming took 3 bases from V and 7 from J, leaving 21 bases between them. CDR3 size: 16 residues. Looked up from germline, CDR1 is LGHDT and CDR2 is YNNKEL (reference sequence). The CDR3 here is CASSQALGGGGFGYTF. The CDR3 DNA sequence: TGTGCCAGCAGCCAGGCCCTTGGCGGGGGAGGATTTGGCTACACCTTC.

This clone has a handful of counts. The J gene is TRBJ1-2, the V gene TRBV2; 9 positions match TRBD1. The CDR3 is made up of 13 amino acids. With 6 bases clipped from V and 6 bases from J, the junction kept 5 bases outside the gene matches. Germline-derived CDR1 and CDR2 are SNHLY and FYNNEI. The CDR3 sequence is CASSFGQGNGYTF. In DNA, the CDR3 is TGTGCCAGCAGCTTCGGACAGGGGAATGGCTACACCTTC.

This clone was detected a few times. The chain is built from TRBV7-4 and TRBJ2-3; maybe TRBD2 (5 bases). V was shortened by 1 base and J by 2 bases, with 10 bases between the two germline ends. The germline V gene encodes CDR1 SGHVT and CDR2 SQSDAQ. This CDR3 has 15 residues. This CDR3 is CASSLGSGNTDTQYF. The CDR3 DNA reads as TGTGCCAGCAGCTTAGGCTCGGGGAACACAGATACGCAGTATTTT.

V is TRBV24-1 and J is TRBJ2-1, with TRBD2 identical over 8 bases. The CDR3 length is 13 residues. V lost 9 bases and J lost 3; bases outside the gene matches: 3. Looked up from germline, CDR1 is KGHDR and CDR2 is SFDVKD. The CDR3 DNA reads TGTGCCACCGGGACTAGGGACTACAATGAGCAGTTCTTC. Residues: CATGTRDYNEQFF.

CDR3 DNA sequence: TGTGCCAGCAGTCCTACCGGGACAGAGTACTACGAGCAGTACTTC. It translates to CASSPTGTEYYEQYF. V is TRBV27 and J is TRBJ2-7; 7 positions agree with TRBD1. CDR3 length equals 15 residues. Germline V gene lookup returns CDR1 MNHEY and CDR2 SMNVEV (reference sequence). V was pared by 5 bases and J by 3 bases, with 10 bases of the junction left unmatched.

CDR3 nucleotides: TGTGCCAGCAGTCCACAGCCCGGGGACACTGAAGCTTTCTTT. Its translation: CASSPQPGDTEAFF. The chain employs TRBV7-2 and TRBJ1-1; D is uncertain. This CDR3 spans 14 amino acids. V shed 6 bases and J shed 3 bases, with 14 bases lying between them. Per germline, CDR1 SGHTA and CDR2 FQGNSA.

This clone appeared a few times. The genes are TRBV5-5 and TRBJ2-5, with a weak D call TRBD2 (6 bases). Trimming removed 5 bases at V and 2 bases at J, with 16 bases between. The CDR3 is made up of 15 amino acids. In germline, CDR1 is SGHKS, CDR2 YYEKEE (reference sequence). The CDR3 reads CASRSLGSGQETQYF. In nucleotides, the CDR3 is TGTGCCAGCAGATCCCTGGGAAGCGGGCAAGAGACCCAGTACTTC. Full variable domain (rest looked up from reference TRBV5-5 and TRBJ2-5): DAGVTQSPTHLIKTRGQQVTLRCSPISGHKSVSWYQQVLGQGPQFIFQYYEKEERGRGNFPDRFSARQFPNYSSELNVNALLLGDSALYLCASRSLGSGQETQYFGPGTRLLVL.

The chain couples TRBV12-3 or TRBV12-4 to TRBJ1-6; 9 bases map to TRBD1. This CDR3 comprises 13 residues. V trimming: 8 bases; J trimming: 8 bases; junction bases outside the gene matches: 4. The CDR3 protein is CASGTGNDSPLHF. The CDR3 coding sequence is TGTGCCAGCGGGACAGGGAATGATTCACCCCTCCACTTT.

The rearrangement links TRBV5-4 to TRBJ2-1, with 7 bases identical to TRBD2. With 7 bases clipped from V and 4 bases from J, the junction kept 11 bases outside the gene matches. Germline V gives CDR1 SGHNT, CDR2 YYREEE (reference sequence). This CDR3 is 15 amino acids long. This CDR3 reads CASSVQRGLYNEQFF. CDR3 in DNA: TGTGCCAGCTCGGTCCAGCGGGGCTTGTACAATGAGCAGTTCTTC.

This chain connects TRBV5-6 to TRBJ1-1; D gene unclear. The CDR3 loop spans 13 amino acids. V lost 4 bases to trimming and J lost 1 base, with 8 bases between them. CDR1 SGHDT and CDR2 YYEEEE come from the germline V gene. CDR3: CASSGGRNTEAFF. In DNA, the CDR3 is TGTGCCAGCAGCGGCGGCAGGAACACTGAAGCTTTCTTT.

The J gene is TRBJ1-2, the V gene TRBV28; TRBD1 agrees at 11 bases. This CDR3 is built from 14 residues. V was pared by 3 bases and J by 5 bases, with 2 bases of the junction left unmatched. CDR1 and CDR2 from the germline V gene are MDHEN and SYDVKM. CDR3 bases: TGTGCCAGCAGTTTGAGGGACAGGGGGTATGGCTACACCTTC. Encoded protein: CASSLRDRGYGYTF.

This sequence joins TRBV7-2 and TRBJ2-7; 9 bases line up with TRBD1. CDR1 SGHTA and CDR2 FQGNSA come from the germline V gene. V shed 5 bases, J shed 3 bases, and the junction held 5 bases outside the gene matches. The CDR3 spans 14 residues. Here the CDR3 reads CASSASGQGYEQYF. CDR3 sequence (DNA): TGTGCCAGCAGCGCCTCGGGACAGGGCTACGAGCAGTACTTC.

There are a few counts of this clone. CDR3 region: CASSEQGPGTDTQYF. CDR3 coding DNA: TGTGCCAGCAGTGAACAGGGGCCTGGTACAGATACGCAGTATTTT. The genes are TRBV2 and TRBJ2-3, with D perhaps matching TRBD1 (6 bases). The length of the CDR3 is 15 residues. Germline V CDR1 and CDR2: SNHLY, FYNNEI. V was trimmed by 2 bases and J by 3 bases, leaving 12 bases between them. Variable domain in full (rest from reference TRBV2 and TRBJ2-3): EPEVTQTPSHQVTQMGQEVILRCVPISNHLYFYWYRQILGQKVEFLVSFYNNEISEKSEIFDDQFSVERPDGSNFTLKIRSTKLEDSAMYFCASSEQGPGTDTQYFGPGTRLTVL.

The rearrangement links TRBV27 to TRBJ2-3; 10 bases are shared with TRBD2. The trim removed 6 bases at V and 0 bases at J, leaving 15 bases unmatched. Germline V gene lookup returns CDR1 MNHEY and CDR2 SMNVEV (reference sequence). The CDR3 is 19 amino acids. As DNA, the CDR3 is TGTGCCAGCAGAGCCCCAGGGCTAGCGGGGGCCCATAGCACAGATACGCAGTATTTT. Translation: CASRAPGLAGAHSTDTQYF.

V is TRBV29-1 and J is TRBJ2-1, with TRBD2 matching 7 bases. The CDR3 has 13 residues. V lost 7 bases, J lost 2 bases, and 5 bases stayed unmatched. Germline assignment: CDR1 SQVTM and CDR2 ANQGSEA. The CDR3 nucleotides are TGCAGCGGGGTGAGCGGGACCTACAATGAGCAGTTCTTC. Its protein product is CSGVSGTYNEQFF.

V and J are TRBV6-5 and TRBJ1-5; unclear D gene. This CDR3 region has 13 residues. CDR1 and CDR2 from the germline V gene are MNHEY and SVGAGI. Trimming removed 6 bases from V and 10 bases from J, with 16 bases in between. CDR3 amino acids: CASSRPPGSPQHF. The CDR3 DNA follows: TGTGCCAGCAGCAGACCTCCAGGAAGCCCCCAGCATTTT.

The chain carries TRBV5-4 and TRBJ1-1, with D possibly being TRBD1 (5 bases). V was clipped by 3 bases and J by 2 bases, with 11 bases between them. The CDR3 consists of 14 residues. Germline V gene sequence: CDR1 SGHNT, CDR2 YYREEE (reference sequence). CDR3 sequence reads: CASSSGYLNTEAFF. The CDR3 nucleotides read TGTGCCAGCAGCTCAGGGTACCTCAACACTGAAGCTTTCTTT. The full variable domain, with the rest looked up from reference TRBV5-4 and TRBJ1-1, is ETGVTQSPTHLIKTRGQQVTLRCSSQSGHNTVSWYQQALGQGPQFIFQYYREEENGRGNFPPRFSGLQFPNYSSELNVNALELDDSALYLCASSSGYLNTEAFFGQGTRLTVV.

This chain links TRBV5-1 with TRBJ2-7; 9 positions match TRBD1. CDR1 and CDR2 from the germline V gene are SGHRS and YFSETQ. V dropped 0 bases and J dropped 2; count of bases not matched to a gene: 3. This CDR3 has 15 amino acids. The CDR3 sequence: CASSLEGQGTYEQYF. The CDR3 DNA is TGCGCCAGCAGCTTGGAGGGACAGGGAACCTACGAGCAGTACTTC. Full variable domain (outside the CDR3, taken from reference TRBV5-1 and TRBJ2-7): KAGVTQTPRYLIKTRGQQVTLSCSPISGHRSVSWYQQTPGQGLQFLFEYFSETQRNKGNFPGRFSGRQFSNSRSEMNVSTLELGDSALYLCASSLEGQGTYEQYFGPGTRLTVT.

V usage is TRBV19 and J usage is TRBJ1-3, with D perhaps TRBD1 (5 bases). This CDR3 is built from 17 residues. Trimming removed 6 bases from V and 3 bases from J, with 21 bases in between. Germline V CDR1 and CDR2: LNHDA, SQIVND (reference sequence). CDR3: CASRGSPRAWSGNTIYF. CDR3 DNA sequence: TGTGCCAGTAGAGGGTCCCCCAGGGCCTGGAGTGGAAACACCATATATTTT.

This chain connects TRBV5-1 to TRBJ2-7; D is uncertain. Trimming cost V 3 bases and J 6 bases, with 13 bases left between them. Germline loops: CDR1 SGHRS, CDR2 YFSETQ. The CDR3 is 13 residues long. CDR3 DNA sequence: TGCGCCAGCAGCTACCTGGCTGATGGCGAGCAGTACTTC. Translation: CASSYLADGEQYF.

The chain links TRBV11-2 to TRBJ1-2, with TRBD1 matching 7 bases. With V trimmed by 0 bases and J by 0 bases, 16 bases remained unmatched. The germline CDR1 and CDR2 sequences are SGHAT and FQNNGV. The CDR3 length is 20 residues. CDR3 region: CASSLEAPGQYSLPNYGYTF. The CDR3 coding sequence is TGTGCCAGCAGCTTAGAGGCCCCGGGACAGTACTCCCTTCCTAACTATGGCTACACCTTC.

The V gene is TRBV6-6, the J gene TRBJ2-7, with 7 bases aligning to TRBD2. V was pared by 4 bases and J by 5 bases, with 5 bases of the junction left unmatched. Per the germline V gene, CDR1 is MNHNY and CDR2 is SVGAGI (reference sequence). This CDR3 is built from 13 residues. This chain's CDR3 is CASSSREVDEQYF. The CDR3 DNA is TGTGCCAGCAGTTCCCGGGAGGTCGACGAGCAGTACTTC.

This chain uses TRBV6-5 with TRBJ2-7, with 8 bases matching TRBD2. With 5 bases clipped from V and 4 bases from J, the junction kept 7 bases outside the gene matches. The germline V gene encodes CDR1 MNHEY and CDR2 SVGAGI. The CDR3 extends over 14 amino acids. The CDR3 nucleotides are TGTGCCAGCAGTCCCGGGACTAGTTGGTACGAGCAGTACTTC. Protein product: CASSPGTSWYEQYF.